This T cell receptor beta chain was identified in a study of blood T cell repertoires in COVID-19 (dated by TCRdb to the early 2020s). In terms of the full investigation: Collaborator samples came from the United States, Italy and Spain and covered acute and convalescent phases of COVID-19. The material from the prospective study consisted of cDNA or gDNA derived from T cells, B-cell-depleted T cells, or PBMCs. Deeply sampled blood TCRbeta repertoires from subjects exposed to, actively infected with, or recovered from COVID-19 were included in the dataset. The repertoires were released in a freely available public database meant as a resource for research on the immune response to SARS-CoV-2. The samples were drawn from the first 160 participants of the ongoing ImmuneRACE study and from 1,254 subjects provided by 6 global collaborators. Nearly every sample came with metadata listing a de-identified subject ID, COVID-19 status, age in years and sex. Where available, HLA class I and class II types were obtained from metadata supplied by the sample provider rather than from assay-based typing. General conclusions and limits of the study: Clinical and demographic metadata were provided uncurated, with the amount varying by source and participant.

The collaborating institutions used their own protocols to collect whole blood in K2EDTA tubes. For TCRbeta analysis, collaborators shipped samples in one of three forms: frozen whole blood, isolated PBMCs, or DNA extracted from either of those sample types. A note on this clone: Its antigen is still unknown. The sample holds no much larger clone one base away, and base qualities are not on file.

TCRbeta CDR3 regions were amplified from genomic DNA by means of the immunoSEQ Assay, a bias-controlled multiplex PCR. In the source study's methods: The number of nucleated cells in each sample was estimated from the amplification of reference gene primers within the assay. To quantify the absolute abundance of each unique TCRbeta CDR3 rearrangement, sequence reads were collapsed and filtered. For each sample, productive Simpson clonality was calculated by taking the square root of Simpson's diversity index across productive rearrangements. TCRdb took this table from immuneACCESS and kept in-frame rearrangements with V and J called. Such tables lack part of the clones; where checked against another copy, unresolved V genes explain under half of the gap, and the rest is unexplained. V and J calls plus clone size are reproduced from that table; the DNA served to infer D and trimming. This sample has around 620,000 clones in its table, and around 89% of those were observed once. The top ten clones comprise roughly 0.26% of the sample.

Sample: peripheral blood. The clonotype was recovered from a woman under 30 with acute or convalescent COVID-19.

The CDR3 protein is CASSLGLGSRTEAFF. The nucleotide sequence reads TGTGCCAGCAGCTTAGGGTTGGGTTCGAGGACTGAAGCTTTCTTT. The V gene is TRBV7-2 and the J gene is TRBJ1-1, with the D gene uncertain. The CDR3 numbers 15 residues from cysteine through phenylalanine. Only CDR3 DNA is held: 45 bases, read in frame from base 1. Via the germline V gene, CDR1 is SGHTA and CDR2 FQGNSA. The junction shows trimming of 1 base on V and 5 bases on J, plus 14 bases between the germline ends.